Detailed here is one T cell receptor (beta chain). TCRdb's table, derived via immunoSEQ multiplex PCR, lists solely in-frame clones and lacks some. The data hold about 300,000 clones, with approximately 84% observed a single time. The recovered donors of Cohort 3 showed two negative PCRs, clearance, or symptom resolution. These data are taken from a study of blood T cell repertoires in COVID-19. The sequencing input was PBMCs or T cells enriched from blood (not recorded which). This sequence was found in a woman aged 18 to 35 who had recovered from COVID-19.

The CDR3 is CASSLATDYEQYF. The CDR3 nucleotides are TGTGCCAGCAGCTTAGCTACCGACTACGAGCAGTACTTC. V is TRBV11-2 and J is TRBJ2-7; D not resolved. CDR3 length: 13 amino acids. V gave up 1 base and J gave up 3 bases, with 7 bases separating them. The germline V gene has CDR1 SGHAT and CDR2 FQNNGV. Full variable domain (missing parts from reference TRBV11-2 and TRBJ2-7): EAGVAQSPRYKIIEKRQSVAFWCNPISGHATLYWYQQILGQGPKLLIQFQNNGVVDDSQLPKDRFSAERLKGVDSTLKIQPAKLEDSAVYLCASSLATDYEQYFGPGTRLTVT.